This T cell receptor beta chain was sequenced in a study of blood T cell repertoires in COVID-19. The data were produced by immunoSEQ multiplex PCR, yet TCRdb's version contains in-frame clones alone and is incomplete. The profile shows approximately 340,000 clones, roughly 90% of them singletons. This CDR3 region has 16 residues. Deletions cut 0 bases from V and 2 bases from J, with 11 bases between. Germline loops: CDR1 MRHNA, CDR2 SNTAGT. Sequences were obtained from PBMCs or T cells enriched from blood (not recorded which). This chain uses TRBV6-4 with TRBJ1-3; the D is unclear. The receptor was isolated from a woman aged 40 to 49 who had been exposed to COVID-19. The CDR3 DNA sequence: TGTGCCAGCAGTGACTCCCAGGTAAGGACTGGAAACACCATATATTTT. Amino acids: CASSDSQVRTGNTIYF.